These 27 T cell receptor beta chains came from one sample sequenced in a study of CD8 T cells in ankylosing spondylitis. MiXCR, applied by TCRdb to the 5' RACE reads, yields one record per CDR3 protein. The sample includes around 150,000 distinct CDR3 sequences, more than 5.5% of them seen just once. The specimen was blood, either unsorted or a sorted T cell fraction (not recorded which). The source of these receptors is a female donor with ankylosing spondylitis or in good health (not recorded which).

This clonotype was seen a few times. The J gene is TRBJ2-1, the V gene TRBV7-7; D remains unclear. V was cut by 6 bases and J by 0 bases, with 18 bases left in between. This CDR3 spans 17 amino acids. CDR1 and CDR2 (germline): SSHAT, FNYEAQ (reference sequence). The CDR3 DNA follows: TGTGCCAGCAGTCCTGACCCGAGAAAAAGCTCCTACAATGAGCAGTTCTTC. This encodes CASSPDPRKSSYNEQFF.

There are many counts of this clonotype. The V call is TRBV20-1, the J call TRBJ2-7; D not resolved. V dropped 7 bases and J dropped 4 bases, with 8 bases sitting between them. This CDR3 spans 10 amino acids. Germline V gene sequence: CDR1 DFQATT, CDR2 SNEGSKA (reference sequence). The CDR3 reads CSVNGYEQYF. The CDR3 nucleotides are TGCAGTGTGAACGGGTACGAGCAGTACTTC.

This clonotype came up many times. This chain joins TRBV2 and TRBJ1-1; tentatively, D is TRBD1 (5 bases). Trimming removed 1 base at V and 6 bases at J, with 12 bases between. In germline, CDR1 is SNHLY, CDR2 FYNNEI. The length of the CDR3 is 14 residues. Here the CDR3 DNA reads TGTGCCAGCAGTGAAGGGGCAGGGTCGGCTGAAGCTTTCTTT. It yields the protein CASSEGAGSAEAFF.

The chain employs TRBV10-3 and TRBJ2-3; D perhaps matches TRBD2 (6 bases). Germline-derived CDR1 and CDR2 are ENHRY and SYGVKD. V was trimmed by 3 bases and J by 3 bases, leaving 13 bases between them. CDR3 length: 15 amino acids. The CDR3 is CAISDRLGKTDTQYF. The CDR3 region has the DNA TGTGCCATCAGTGACAGACTAGGCAAGACAGATACGCAGTATTTT.

This clonotype was counted ten times or more. The chain is built from TRBV5-6 and TRBJ1-6; TRBD1 matches 8 bases. This CDR3 has 17 amino acids. Germline CDR1 reads SGHDT; CDR2 reads YYEEEE. With V trimmed by 0 bases and J by 6 bases, 8 bases remained unmatched. The CDR3 loop is CASSLADRGGFNSPLHF. The CDR3 nucleotides read TGTGCCAGCAGCTTGGCAGACAGGGGCGGATTTAATTCACCCCTCCACTTT. Full variable domain (missing parts from reference TRBV5-6 and TRBJ1-6): DAGVTQSPTHLIKTRGQQVTLRCSPKSGHDTVSWYQQALGQGPQFIFQYYEEEERQRGNFPDRFSGHQFPNYSSELNVNALLLGDSALYLCASSLADRGGFNSPLHFGNGTRLTVT.

Points on this clonotype: Possible read error: a much larger clone is one base away. The V and J genes are TRBV7-6 and TRBJ2-1, with D perhaps matching TRBD1 (5 bases). Germline CDR1 SGHVS, CDR2 FNYEAQ. This CDR3 contains 13 residues. DNA for the CDR3: TGTACCAGCAGCTTATTTCAGGGAAATGAGCAGTTCTTC. This codes for CTSSLFQGNEQFF.

This clonotype has at least ten counts. The genes are TRBV7-3 and TRBJ2-5; 8 bases map to TRBD2. Germline V gene data show CDR1 as SGHTA and CDR2 as FQGTGA. V lost 1 base and J lost 5; bases outside the gene matches: 6. CDR3 length equals 15 residues. Here the CDR3 DNA reads TGTGCCAGCAGCTTAAAGTCGGGGGGGCTGGAGACCCAGTACTTC. Translating it yields CASSLKSGGLETQYF.

This clonotype appeared many times. The chain combines TRBV20-1 with TRBJ1-5; no clear D. From germline, CDR1 is DFQATT and CDR2 SNEGSKA (reference sequence). The ends were cut back, 5 bases at V and 0 bases at J, with 11 bases in the middle. This CDR3 has 14 residues. The CDR3 nucleotides are TGCAGTGCTCCGCATACCTATAGCAATCAGCCCCAGCATTTT. Protein product: CSAPHTYSNQPQHF.

This clonotype showed up many times. V gene TRBV6-2 or TRBV6-3 combines with J gene TRBJ2-3; TRBD1 matches 9 bases. CDR3 size: 19 residues. V dropped 0 bases and J dropped 5; count of bases not matched to a gene: 15. Germline V lookup: CDR1 MNHEY, CDR2 SVGEGT. CDR3: CASSYSHTSPGQGEDTQYF. The CDR3 DNA follows: TGTGCCAGCAGTTACTCCCACACTTCTCCGGGACAGGGAGAAGATACGCAGTATTTT.

In its sample, this clonotype was seen many times. V is TRBV12-3 or TRBV12-4 and J is TRBJ1-2; D gene ambiguous. The V gene lost 0 bases and the J gene lost 7 bases, with 12 bases spanning the gap. This CDR3 is built from 14 residues. For the CDR3, the DNA is TGTGCCAGCAGTTTAGCAGGGTCTCTAGGTGGCTACACCTTC. Amino acids: CASSLAGSLGGYTF.

This clonotype was recorded at least ten times. V is TRBV21-1 and J is TRBJ2-3; the DNA was not used to check the table's D call, TRBD2. TRBV21-1 is noted as a pseudogene. The CDR3 consists of 19 residues. The CDR3 bases are TGTGCCAGCAGCAAAGTGGAAGGACTAGCGGGGGCTGGGGCAGATACGCAGTATTTT. It translates to CASSKVEGLAGAGADTQYF.

V usage is TRBV9 and J usage is TRBJ2-3; D gene ambiguous. From germline, CDR1 is SGDLS and CDR2 YYNGEE. V was clipped by 0 bases and J by 2 bases, with 4 bases between them. CDR3 length: 13 residues. The CDR3 protein is CASSVGTTDTQYF. For the CDR3, the DNA is TGTGCCAGCAGCGTAGGAACCACAGATACGCAGTATTTT. Full variable domain (rest looked up from reference TRBV9 and TRBJ2-3): DSGVTQTPKHLITATGQRVTLRCSPRSGDLSVYWYQQSLDQGLQFLIQYYNGEERAKGNILERFSAQQFPDLHSELNLSSLELGDSALYFCASSVGTTDTQYFGPGTRLTVL.

This clonotype showed up many times. The genes are TRBV7-8 and TRBJ1-6, with D hard to call. With 5 bases removed from V and 12 bases from J, the gap between germline ends came to 5 bases. CDR3 size: 10 residues. Germline V CDR1 and CDR2: SGHVS, FQNEAQ. The CDR3 DNA is TGTGCCAGCAGCCCAGGACCCCTCCACTTT. Amino acids: CASSPGPLHF.

This clonotype occurred once. V gene TRBV29-1 combines with J gene TRBJ2-1; D remains unclear. The CDR3 consists of 16 residues. Germline V gene data show CDR1 as SQVTM and CDR2 as ANQGSEA. V lost 0 bases, J lost 3 bases, and 15 bases lay in between. This CDR3 is CSVEDGSAESYNEQFF. In DNA form, the CDR3 reads TGCAGCGTTGAAGATGGAAGTGCAGAAAGCTACAATGAGCAGTTCTTC.

The rearrangement links TRBV9 to TRBJ2-7; no clear D. V lost 2 bases to trimming and J lost 3 bases, with 15 bases between them. Germline V gene lookup returns CDR1 SGDLS and CDR2 YYNGEE. This CDR3 is built from 15 residues. The CDR3 is CASSVSGGPNYEQYF. CDR3 bases: TGTGCCAGCAGCGTTTCGGGCGGACCCAACTACGAGCAGTACTTC.

This clonotype was detected many times. The chain uses TRBV5-6 and TRBJ1-3; no reliable D call. The CDR3 extends over 16 amino acids. V lost 0 bases and J lost 0, with 10 bases in between. In germline, CDR1 is SGHDT, CDR2 YYEEEE. CDR3 protein: CASSLGSQFSGNTIYF. DNA of the CDR3: TGTGCCAGCAGCTTGGGGTCACAGTTCTCTGGAAACACCATATATTTT.

In this sample, this clonotype turned up many times. V gene TRBV4-3 combines with J gene TRBJ2-2; tentatively, D is TRBD1 or TRBD2 (5 bases each). V lost 1 base and J lost 6, with 12 bases in between. The germline CDR1 and CDR2 sequences are LGHNA and YSLEER. The CDR3 length is 15 residues. DNA for the CDR3: TGCGCCAGCAGCCAAGCGGACCAGGGAGCCGGGGAGCTGTTTTTT. Translating gives CASSQADQGAGELFF.

This clonotype occurred many times. V and J are TRBV20-1 and TRBJ2-5; no definite D call. The CDR3 sequence is 15 residues long. V was cut by 0 bases and J by 5 bases, with 16 bases left in between. CDR1 DFQATT and CDR2 SNEGSKA come from the germline V gene (reference sequence). CDR3 region: CSARDGLGPGETQYF. The DNA of the CDR3 is TGCAGTGCTAGAGATGGGTTGGGCCCCGGGGAGACCCAGTACTTC.

The chain couples TRBV30 to TRBJ2-5, with D hard to call. V was shortened by 1 base and J by 5 bases, with 5 bases between the two germline ends. The V gene's germline CDR1 is GTSNPN and CDR2 SVGIG (reference sequence). This CDR3 is 11 amino acids long. CDR3 in DNA: TGTGCCTGGAGTGAAAGGGAGACCCAGTACTTC. This encodes CAWSERETQYF.

The rearrangement links TRBV30 to TRBJ1-5, with D possibly being TRBD1 (6 bases). The CDR3 covers 13 residues. Germline CDR1 is GTSNPN and CDR2 is SVGIG (reference sequence). V lost 0 bases to trimming and J lost 5 bases, with 8 bases between them. The CDR3 nucleotides are TGTGCCTGGAGTGTTTCAGGGGATCAGCCCCAGCATTTT. Translation: CAWSVSGDQPQHF. The full variable domain, completed using reference TRBV30 and TRBJ1-5, is SQTIHQWPATLVQPVGSPLSLECTVEGTSNPNLYWYRQAAGRGLQLLFYSVGIGQISSEVPQNLSASRPQDRQFILSSKKLLLSDSGFYLCAWSVSGDQPQHFGDGTRLSIL.

Many counts were recorded for this clonotype. This chain uses TRBV20-1 with TRBJ1-2, with D hard to call. Germline assignment: CDR1 DFQATT and CDR2 SNEGSKA (reference sequence). The V gene lost 2 bases and the J gene lost 1 base, with 8 bases spanning the gap. The CDR3 spans 13 residues. Here the CDR3 reads CSARRTVNYGYTF. DNA for the CDR3: TGCAGTGCTAGAAGGACTGTTAACTATGGCTACACCTTC.

This clonotype was detected only a few times. The J gene is TRBJ2-7, the V gene TRBV6-1, with 8 positions matching TRBD1. CDR1 and CDR2 from the germline V gene are MNHNS and SASEGT. Trimming at V came to 6 bases and at J to 2 bases, leaving 9 bases not matched to a gene. The CDR3 extends over 15 amino acids. The CDR3 loop is CASSRIGQGAYEQYF. CDR3 DNA: TGTGCCAGCAGCCGAATTGGACAGGGTGCCTACGAGCAGTACTTC.

Ten or more counts support this clonotype. The chain uses TRBV6-6 and TRBJ2-7; D uncertain. The V gene's germline CDR1 is MNHNY and CDR2 SVGAGI (reference sequence). This CDR3 is built from 12 residues. The V and J ends lost 6 bases and 3 bases respectively, with 9 bases between them. The CDR3 spells CASSSGGYEQYF. The CDR3 nucleotides read TGTGCCAGCAGCTCGGGCGGCTACGAGCAGTACTTC.

This clonotype was counted at least ten times. The V gene is TRBV29-1, the J gene TRBJ2-7, with 12 bases that match TRBD2. CDR1 and CDR2 (germline): SQVTM, ANQGSEA. The CDR3 consists of 15 residues. V shed 4 bases and J 1 base; nucleotides not matched to a gene: 5. The CDR3, as DNA: TGCAGCGTTGCCTCCCTAGCGGGGGGGTCCTACGAGCAGTACTTC. This codes for CSVASLAGGSYEQYF.

This clonotype was counted ten times or more. J is TRBJ1-2 and V is TRBV7-9, with D unclear. CDR1 SEHNR and CDR2 FQNEAQ come from the germline V gene (reference sequence). This CDR3 is 11 amino acids long. Trimming removed 2 bases from V and 8 bases from J, with 6 bases in between. The CDR3 here is CASSLMGGYTF. DNA for the CDR3: TGTGCCAGCAGCTTAATGGGCGGCTACACCTTC. Combining the CDR3 with reference TRBV7-9 and TRBJ1-2 gives the whole variable domain DTGVSQNPRHKITKRGQNVTFRCDPISEHNRLYWYRQTLGQGPEFLTYFQNEAQLEKSRLLSDRFSAERPKGSFSTLEIQRTEQGDSAMYLCASSLMGGYTFGSGTRLTVV.

At least ten counts were recorded for this clonotype. The V and J genes are TRBV7-2 and TRBJ1-2; 7 nucleotides align to TRBD1. The CDR3 is made up of 15 amino acids. The junction had 4 bases not matched to a gene; V was cut back by 1 base and J by 2 bases. Germline values: CDR1 SGHTA, CDR2 FQGNSA. The CDR3 here is CASSLETGRNYGYTF. In DNA, the CDR3 is TGTGCCAGCAGCTTAGAGACAGGGCGGAACTATGGCTACACCTTC.

The chain couples TRBV11-2 to TRBJ2-3; D gene uncertain. The germline CDR1 and CDR2 sequences are SGHAT and FQNNGV. The CDR3 contains 16 residues. V lost 4 bases and J lost 5, with 19 bases in between. The CDR3 spells CASSSMWGPRGDTQYF. The DNA of the CDR3 is TGTGCCAGCAGCTCGATGTGGGGTCCTCGTGGAGATACGCAGTATTTT.